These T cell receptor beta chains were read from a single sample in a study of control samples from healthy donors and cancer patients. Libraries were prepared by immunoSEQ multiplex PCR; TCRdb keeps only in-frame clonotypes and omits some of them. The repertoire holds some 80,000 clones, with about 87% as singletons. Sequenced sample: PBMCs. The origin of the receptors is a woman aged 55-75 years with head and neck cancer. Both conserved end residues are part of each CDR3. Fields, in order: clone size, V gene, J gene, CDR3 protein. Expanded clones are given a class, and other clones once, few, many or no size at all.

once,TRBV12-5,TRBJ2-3,CASGRGLAESHLLGTDTQYF
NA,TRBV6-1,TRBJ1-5,CASSDDRLVVDQPQHF
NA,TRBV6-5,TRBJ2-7,CASSYSRGYYEQYF
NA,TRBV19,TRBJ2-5,CASKVSPETQYF
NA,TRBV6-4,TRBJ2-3,CASSVTVFSTDTQYF
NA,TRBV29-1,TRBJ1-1,CSVKLDRGLTEAFF
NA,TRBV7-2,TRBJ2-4,CATPRSRLNIQYF
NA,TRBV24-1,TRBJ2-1,CATSDSEGATYNEQFF
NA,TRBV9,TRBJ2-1,CASSLAGGRRFF
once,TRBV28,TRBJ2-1,CASSMWAVYNEQFF
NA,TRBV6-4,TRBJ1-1,CASSGDRGGNTEAFF
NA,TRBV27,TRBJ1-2,CASSLYSNRPGYGYTF
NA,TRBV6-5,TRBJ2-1,CASSTPYNEQFF
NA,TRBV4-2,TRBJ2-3,CASSLGTSGSVDTQYF
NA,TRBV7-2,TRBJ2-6,CASSLARGRGGSGANVLTF
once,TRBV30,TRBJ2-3,CAWSNLFFGGDGTDTQYF
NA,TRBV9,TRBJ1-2,CASSPEAGAFGYTF
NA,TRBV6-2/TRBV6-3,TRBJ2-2,CASSLVNTGELFF
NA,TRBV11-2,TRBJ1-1,CASSEGDRGVAEAFF
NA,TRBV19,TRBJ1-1,CASSIGQENTEAFF
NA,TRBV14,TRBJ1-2,CASSQDPGQGYGYTF
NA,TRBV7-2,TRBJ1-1,CASSLRQGNTEAFF
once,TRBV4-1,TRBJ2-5,CASSQGSSGTKETQYF
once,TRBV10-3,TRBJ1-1,CAISRSQNTEAFF
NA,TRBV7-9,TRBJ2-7,CASSPEATGPAGEQYF
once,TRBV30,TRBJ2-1,CAWSGDGLGNEQFF
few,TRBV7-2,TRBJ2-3,CASSGGAGPDTQYF
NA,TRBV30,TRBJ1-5,CAWSPSSNQPQHF
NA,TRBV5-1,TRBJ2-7,CASSLTGTDIYEQYF
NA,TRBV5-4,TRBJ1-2,CASRQTGGSRGYTF
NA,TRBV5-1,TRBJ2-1,CASSLDVSYNEQFF
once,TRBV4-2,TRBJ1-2,CASSQYWTGEQGGYTF
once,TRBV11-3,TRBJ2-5,CASSLRPSPQETQYF
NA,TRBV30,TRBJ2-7,CAWSKGLAGGPLLNEQYF
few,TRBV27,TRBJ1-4,CASSFWGDNEKLFF
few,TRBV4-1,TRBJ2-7,CASSHPGLGGGSYEQYF
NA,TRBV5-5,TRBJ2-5,CASSSKETQYF
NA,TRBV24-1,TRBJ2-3,CATSETQDPQYF
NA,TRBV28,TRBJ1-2,CASTGRVYGYTF
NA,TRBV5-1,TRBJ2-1,CASSSYRGTKADNEQFF
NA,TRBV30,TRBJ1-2,CAWSRRTTGIDGYTF
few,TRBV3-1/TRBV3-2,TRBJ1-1,CASSLTDSFTEAFF
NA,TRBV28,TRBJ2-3,CASSLFRTDTQYF
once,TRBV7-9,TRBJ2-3,CASSRRDRFTDTQYF
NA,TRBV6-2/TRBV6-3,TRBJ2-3,CASSTPGYPPIVQYF
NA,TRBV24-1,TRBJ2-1,CATSDNDYNEQFF